A selection of T cell receptor beta chains follows, all from one sample in a study of T cells in Graves' hyperthyroidism and ophthalmopathy. Each CDR3 protein is one row after TCRdb ran MiXCR on the multiplex PCR reads. Here the sample spans about 400,000 distinct CDR3 sequences, 14% to 15% being singletons. The sample was blood. Every receptor here comes from a man in his late teens or twenties with Graves' ophthalmopathy. The CDR3 runs from the conserved cysteine through the conserved F or W. D genes are given only for firm matches. For some rows the clone size is stated as once, few or many, or as a class when expanded; others skip it.

d_call | j_call | v_call | clone_size | cdr3_aa | cdr3_nt
NA | TRBJ1-3 | TRBV3-1 | many | CASSLNRAGNTIYF | TGTGCCAGCAGCCTGAATCGTGCTGGAAACACCATATATTTT
NA | TRBJ2-7 | TRBV27 | many | CASSLSVTYEQYF | TGTGCCAGCAGTTTATCAGTTACCTACGAGCAGTACTTC
TRBD2 | TRBJ2-7 | TRBV2 | many | CARKPISLTSQGDYEQYF | TGTGCCCGAAAACCCATCAGCTTGACTAGCCAAGGAGACTACGAGCAGTACTTC
TRBD2 | TRBJ2-7 | TRBV12-3/TRBV12-4 | many | CASSLASRGAYEQYF | TGTGCCAGCAGTTTAGCATCGCGGGGGGCCTACGAGCAGTACTTC
NA | TRBJ1-2 | TRBV3-1 | many | CASSQDSGVVYGYTF | TGTGCCAGCAGCCAAGATTCAGGGGTCGTCTATGGCTACACCTTC
NA | TRBJ2-3 | TRBV3-1 | few | CASSQNPGKGIFPDTQYF | TGTGCCAGCAGCCAAAACCCTGGGAAGGGAATATTCCCAGATACGCAGTATTTT
NA | TRBJ2-7 | TRBV6-5 | many | CASSYTGSLSYEQYF | TGTGCCAGCAGTTACACAGGGTCGCTCTCCTACGAGCAGTACTTC
NA | TRBJ2-7 | TRBV27 | few | CASRGGQGVSYEQYF | TGTGCCAGCCGGGGGGGACAGGGAGTTTCCTACGAGCAGTACTTC
TRBD2 | TRBJ2-3 | TRBV5-1 | many | CASSHGLAGISTDTQYF | TGCGCCAGCAGCCATGGACTAGCGGGAATAAGCACAGATACGCAGTATTTT
NA | TRBJ2-3 | TRBV30 | many | CAWSVQNPGVGTDTQYF | TGTGCCTGGAGTGTACAAAATCCGGGAGTGGGCACAGATACGCAGTATTTT
TRBD1 | TRBJ2-1 | TRBV11-3 | few | CASSDRQGYNEQFF | TGTGCCAGCAGCGACCGACAGGGGTACAATGAGCAGTTCTTC
NA | TRBJ1-2 | TRBV10-2 | NA | CASSDPSGETLYGYTF | TGCGCCAGCAGTGACCCTTCGGGCGAAACCCTCTATGGCTACACCTTC
TRBD1 | TRBJ1-2 | TRBV27 | many | CASAGQGNYGYTF | TGTGCCAGCGCGGGACAGGGGAACTATGGCTACACCTTC
NA | TRBJ2-7 | TRBV13 | many | CASRQFYEQYF | TGTGCCAGCAGACAATTCTACGAGCAGTACTTC
TRBD1 | TRBJ2-1 | TRBV6-1 | NA | CASSKRTGPNEQFF | TGTGCCAGCAGTAAGCGGACAGGGCCCAATGAGCAGTTCTTC
NA | TRBJ1-6 | TRBV6-1 | many | CASSRRDIRNSPLHF | TGTGCCAGCAGTCGCCGGGACATCAGAAATTCACCCCTCCACTTT
NA | TRBJ1-1 | TRBV7-8 | many | CASSLWGGGMNTEAFF | TGTGCCAGCAGCTTATGGGGGGGGGGAATGAACACTGAAGCTTTCTTT
NA | TRBJ1-5 | TRBV12-3/TRBV12-4 | many | CASSDRNSNQPQHF | TGTGCCAGCAGTGACCGAAATAGCAATCAGCCCCAGCATTTT
NA | TRBJ2-7 | TRBV20-1 | many | CSARDYSGAREQYF | TGCAGTGCTAGAGATTATAGCGGTGCGCGGGAGCAGTACTTC
NA | TRBJ2-7 | TRBV27 | NA | CASIPVGAGTYEQYF | TGTGCCAGCATCCCTGTCGGGGCAGGGACCTACGAGCAGTACTTC
NA | TRBJ2-1 | TRBV29-1 | many | CSVEDVPPNEQFF | TGCAGCGTTGAAGATGTCCCGCCCAATGAGCAGTTCTTC
NA | TRBJ2-1 | TRBV4-2 | NA | CASSLSLGSSYNEQFF | TGTGCCAGCAGCCTTTCTCTAGGAAGCTCCTACAATGAGCAGTTCTTC
NA | TRBJ1-5 | TRBV4-1 | NA | CASSHTAARGRRNQPQHF | TGCGCCAGCAGCCACACCGCAGCCAGGGGCAGGAGAAATCAGCCCCAGCATTTT
NA | TRBJ2-3 | TRBV5-4 | few | CASSLGSWALNTDTQYF | TGTGCCAGCAGCTTGGGTTCTTGGGCGTTGAACACAGATACGCAGTATTTT
TRBD1 | TRBJ2-1 | TRBV7-3 | NA | CTSSSGTGGSDNEQFF | TGTACCAGCAGCTCTGGGACAGGGGGCTCCGACAATGAGCAGTTCTTC
TRBD2 | TRBJ2-5 | TRBV15 | many | CATSRGPRTSGGETQYF | TGTGCCACCAGCAGAGGACCTAGGACTAGCGGGGGGGAGACCCAGTACTTC
NA | TRBJ1-4 | TRBV6-1 | many | CASKVPKKGEKLFF | TGTGCCAGCAAGGTGCCCAAAAAGGGCGAAAAACTGTTTTTT
TRBD1 | TRBJ2-5 | TRBV12-3/TRBV12-4 | many | CASSPGRDRPQETQYF | TGTGCCAGCAGTCCAGGCCGGGACAGACCACAAGAGACCCAGTACTTC
TRBD2 | TRBJ2-3 | TRBV20-1 | many | CSASDPFGLAGHTDTQYF | TGCAGTGCTAGCGACCCTTTCGGACTAGCGGGTCACACAGATACGCAGTATTTT
NA | TRBJ2-1 | TRBV11-1 | many | CASSDYGNEQFF | TGTGCCAGCAGCGACTATGGGAATGAGCAGTTCTTC
NA | TRBJ2-7 | TRBV24-1 | many | CATSDLLGYEQYF | TGTGCCACCAGTGACCTTTTGGGCTACGAGCAGTACTTC
NA | TRBJ2-1 | TRBV24-1 | many | CATSRGERRSLDEQFF | TGTGCCACCAGTCGTGGGGAACGACGGTCGTTGGATGAGCAGTTCTTC
NA | TRBJ2-1 | TRBV7-3 | many | CASSAGAGQQFF | TGTGCCAGCAGCGCGGGGGCGGGACAGCAGTTCTTC
NA | TRBJ1-5 | TRBV20-1 | few | CSARDLGVRGQPQHF | TGCAGTGCTAGAGATCTGGGGGTCAGAGGTCAGCCCCAGCATTTT
TRBD1 | TRBJ1-2 | TRBV12-3/TRBV12-4 | NA | CASSIDRAAGYTF | TGTGCCAGCAGTATCGACAGGGCGGCTGGCTACACCTTC
NA | TRBJ1-1 | TRBV12-5 | many | CASGSGAEAFF | TGTGCTAGTGGTTCCGGTGCTGAAGCTTTCTTT
TRBD1 | TRBJ2-1 | TRBV5-6 | many | CASSWQGQHYNEQFF | TGTGCCAGCAGCTGGCAGGGACAGCACTACAATGAGCAGTTCTTC
TRBD1 | TRBJ1-1 | TRBV11-1 | NA | CASSSNDRGHTEAFF | TGTGCCAGCAGCTCTAACGACAGGGGACACACTGAAGCTTTCTTT
NA | TRBJ1-4 | TRBV11-3 | many | CASSINRDTYGATNEKLFF | TGTGCCAGCAGCATTAACAGGGACACATATGGGGCAACTAATGAAAAACTGTTTTTT
NA | TRBJ2-7 | TRBV12-3/TRBV12-4 | many | CASSPASGQPDRYEQYF | TGTGCCAGCAGCCCCGCCTCCGGCCAGCCAGACCGTTACGAGCAGTACTTC
NA | TRBJ2-7 | TRBV27 | many | CASSLASGEGYEQYF | TGTGCCAGCAGTTTAGCGTCAGGCGAAGGCTACGAGCAGTACTTC
NA | TRBJ1-2 | TRBV2 | many | CASSQTAINYGYTF | TGTGCCAGCAGTCAGACAGCGATTAACTATGGCTACACCTTC
TRBD2 | TRBJ2-1 | TRBV29-1 | many | CSVEFGTSVVLEQFF | TGCAGCGTTGAGTTCGGGACTAGCGTTGTCCTAGAGCAGTTCTTC
NA | TRBJ1-6 | TRBV6-1 | many | CASSEQGHSPLHF | TGTGCCAGCAGTGAACAGGGGCATTCACCCCTCCACTTT
NA | TRBJ2-5 | TRBV5-1 | many | CASSLWGEETQYF | TGCGCCAGCAGCTTATGGGGAGAGGAGACCCAGTACTTC
NA | TRBJ1-1 | TRBV2 | many | CASSDQPMGTEAFF | TGTGCCAGCAGTGACCAGCCGATGGGTACTGAAGCTTTCTTT
NA | TRBJ1-2 | TRBV5-1 | many | CASSSGTDGYTF | TGCGCCAGCAGTTCCGGGACGGATGGCTACACCTTC